The clone carrying this T cell receptor beta chain was detected many times. This CDR3 contains 15 residues. Germline CDR1 reads SGHTA; CDR2 reads FQGNSA. V was cut by 6 bases and J by 8 bases, with 20 bases left in between. The data stem from a study of cytomegalovirus exposure and HLA in healthy donors. A multiplex PCR was run with 60 Vbeta primers and 13 Jbeta primers. Per the original methods: Per a later analysis, the number of unique TCR beta chains was 75 million to 90 million, of which 9 million to 12 million were shared. This table comes from immunoSEQ multiplex PCR, and its TCRdb copy is limited to in-frame clones, with some not included. From that table come the V and J calls and clone size; the DNA was used to work out D and trimming. Counted here are approximately 150,000 clones, over 60% occurring once; the ten biggest clones make up about 3%.

V usage is TRBV7-2 and J usage is TRBJ1-3, with a tentative D call TRBD1 (5 bases). Sequenced sample: PBMCs. This clonotype was sampled from a woman in her 30s in good health and CMV-seropositive. The DNA of the CDR3 is TGTGCCAGCAGGCCCCTAGACAGCCTCTTTTACACCATATATTTT. Protein: CASRPLDSLFYTIYF.